Listed below are T cell receptor beta chains from one sample, sequenced in a study of blood T cells in healthy people across ages. TCRdb redid the calling of the 5' RACE reads with MiXCR, one entry per CDR3 protein. Of about 1,400,000 distinct CDR3 sequences listed, approximately 42% are singletons. Material for sequencing was blood. These receptors originate from a woman aged 18-30 years in good health. CDR3s include the opening cysteine and the closing phenylalanine or tryptophan. Each record gives: J gene, V gene, CDR3 length, D gene, clone size, CDR3 DNA, CDR3 protein. The D gene is left open where the match is weak. Some rows mark clone size as missing; the rest say once, few, many or name a class of expanded clone.

TRBJ2-1 TRBV12-3/TRBV12-4 15 TRBD2 - TGTGCCAGCAGCCCCGTTGCGGGGGGTGCAAATGAGCAGTTCTTC CASSPVAGGANEQFF
TRBJ1-2 TRBV15 15 - - TGTGCCGCCAGCAGAGGACAAGCCTCCTACTATGGCTACACCTTC CAASRGQASYYGYTF
TRBJ2-1 TRBV7-8 17 - - TGTGCCAGCAGCTTAAGAGTTCCGGGTCAGGGATACAATGAGCAGTTCTTC CASSLRVPGQGYNEQFF
TRBJ1-1 TRBV29-1 17 - few TGCAGCGTTGAAGGGGGTCAGGGGTTGGGCAAGAACACTGAAGCTTTCTTT CSVEGGQGLGKNTEAFF
TRBJ2-3 TRBV12-3/TRBV12-4 13 - few TGTGCCAGCAGGACGGGAAGAGGAGATACGCAGTATTTT CASRTGRGDTQYF
TRBJ2-3 TRBV6-1 15 TRBD2 - TGTGCCAGCAGTGAGCAGCGGGGTTTCACAGATACGCAGTATTTT CASSEQRGFTDTQYF
TRBJ2-1 TRBV6-1 14 - - TGTGCCAGCAGTGATTTGGTGGGGCTTCATGAGCAGTTCTTC CASSDLVGLHEQFF
TRBJ2-7 TRBV6-5 15 TRBD2 - TGTGCCAGCAGTTCGACACTAGCGGACTACAATGAGCAGTACTTC CASSSTLADYNEQYF
TRBJ1-5 TRBV7-9 15 - few TGTGCCAGCAGCCCCGGGACGTATAGCAATCAGCCCCAGCATTTT CASSPGTYSNQPQHF
TRBJ2-1 TRBV29-1 16 TRBD2 - TGCAGCGTTGAGGGGCTAGCGGGAGTGGTCCACAATGAGCAGTTCTTC CSVEGLAGVVHNEQFF
TRBJ1-4 TRBV6-5 19 TRBD1 few TGTGCCAGCAGTTACTCGTCTCCTGGGACTGGGACAGGGAACGAAAAACTGTTTTTT CASSYSSPGTGTGNEKLFF
TRBJ1-6 TRBV28 14 - few TGTGCCAGCAGCACGGACAGTTTAAGCTCACCCCTCCACTTT CASSTDSLSSPLHF
TRBJ2-6 TRBV5-6 16 - - TGTGCCAGCAGCTTGTCCGCGGGACGTGTGGCCAACGTCCTGACTTTC CASSLSAGRVANVLTF
TRBJ2-1 TRBV9 14 TRBD2 - TGTGCCAGCAGCGTAGGTGATAGCGGGGAGAGAAAGTTCTTC CASSVGDSGERKFF
TRBJ2-5 TRBV2 19 TRBD2 once TGTGCCAGCAGGGGCCCGGGACTAGCGGGATGGAGAGGGGAAGAGACCCAGTACTTC CASRGPGLAGWRGEETQYF
TRBJ1-1 TRBV2 15 - few TGTGCCAGCAGCGAATTCAATGGGGGCAGCACTGAAGCTTTCTTT CASSEFNGGSTEAFF
TRBJ1-2 TRBV7-2 12 TRBD1 - TGTGCCAGCAGCTTAGCGGACAGGGGTCGCACCTTC CASSLADRGRTF
TRBJ1-1 TRBV6-7 15 TRBD1 - TGTGCCAGCAGGCGGACAGGGGGGTGGAACACTGAAGCTTTCTTT CASRRTGGWNTEAFF
TRBJ1-2 TRBV12-3/TRBV12-4 15 - few TGTGCCAGCACCTCCGGGGGGGGGCGCGACTATGGCTACACCTTC CASTSGGGRDYGYTF
TRBJ2-7 TRBV20-1 14 TRBD2 - TGCAGTGCTCTTAGGGCTAGCGGGAGTGGTGAGCAGTACTTC CSALRASGSGEQYF
TRBJ2-7 TRBV11-2 14 - - TGTGCCAGCAGCCCCGAGCCGGCCCCCTACGAGCAGTACTTC CASSPEPAPYEQYF
TRBJ2-6 TRBV28 15 - - TGTGCCAGCGCTTTTTTCCCAGCTGGGGCCAACGTCCTGACTTTC CASAFFPAGANVLTF
TRBJ1-6 TRBV6-5 16 - - TGTGCCAGCAGTTACTCTACTCCAGACCATAATTCACCCCTCCACTTT CASSYSTPDHNSPLHF
TRBJ2-3 TRBV5-1 14 TRBD1 - TGCGCCAGCGGACAGGGTATCCCCACAGATACGCAGTATTTT CASGQGIPTDTQYF
TRBJ1-5 TRBV2 15 - few TGTGCCAGCAGTGAAGTACAGTATAGCAACCAGCCCCAGCATTTT CASSEVQYSNQPQHF
TRBJ2-7 TRBV28 16 - - TGTGCCAGCAGTTTAGAGGAGGAGGACATCCGCCACGAGCAGTACTTC CASSLEEEDIRHEQYF
TRBJ2-1 TRBV30 13 - - TGTGCCTGGAGTGTAACAGCTTACAATGAGCAGTTCTTC CAWSVTAYNEQFF
TRBJ2-3 TRBV7-2 16 TRBD2 - TGTGCCAGCAGCTCGACAGGACTAGCGGGGGGGCCTACGCAGTATTTT CASSSTGLAGGPTQYF
TRBJ2-7 TRBV20-1 15 - few TGCAGTGCTTCGCTCCAGGAGGAGGTGTACTACGAGCAGTACTTC CSASLQEEVYYEQYF
TRBJ2-5 TRBV5-1 12 - - TGCGCCAGCAGACCGGACAATCTGGCCCCGTACTTC CASRPDNLAPYF
TRBJ2-7 TRBV27 14 - - TGTGCCAGCAGTTTAGTCTCCGCGACAGATCAATCGTACTTC CASSLVSATDQSYF
TRBJ2-3 TRBV12-3/TRBV12-4 15 - few TGTGCCAGCAGTCCTGGACCGCTTTTGATCGATACGCAGTATTTT CASSPGPLLIDTQYF
TRBJ2-1 TRBV20-1 14 TRBD2 once TGCAGTGCTGGACGGACTAGCGGGAAGAATGAGCAGTTCTTC CSAGRTSGKNEQFF
TRBJ1-2 TRBV3-1 15 - few TGTGCCAGCAGCCAAGAAGTGGGATCCTACTATGGCTACACCTTC CASSQEVGSYYGYTF
TRBJ2-1 TRBV3-1 14 - - TGTGCCAGCAGCCAAGAGGGACAATACGATGAGCAGTTCTTC CASSQEGQYDEQFF
TRBJ2-7 TRBV7-2 20 TRBD2 few TGTGCCAGCAGCTCCCTGACTAGCGGAATACTAAAAAGCTCCTACAATGAGCAGTACTTC CASSSLTSGILKSSYNEQYF
TRBJ1-2 TRBV20-1 12 - - TGCAGTGCTAGTGACAGTACTAATGGCTACACCTTC CSASDSTNGYTF
TRBJ1-4 TRBV20-1 12 - - TGCAGTGCTAGTTTGCGGGAAGAAAAACTGTTTTTT CSASLREEKLFF
TRBJ2-5 TRBV2 16 TRBD2 - TGTGCCACCTATTTGCGGACGGGGGGTATCAGAGAGACCCAGTACTTC CATYLRTGGIRETQYF
TRBJ1-1 TRBV9 15 - - TGTGCCAGCAGCGTATCCGGGGATTTGAACACTGAAGCTTTCTTT CASSVSGDLNTEAFF
TRBJ2-1 TRBV28 13 - few TGTGCCAGCAGTCCCTCCTCGGCCTATGAGCAGTTCTTC CASSPSSAYEQFF
TRBJ2-2 TRBV5-1 16 - - TGCGTCAGCAGCGGGGACACCCGAGGGAACACCGGGGAGCTGTTTTTT CVSSGDTRGNTGELFF
TRBJ2-1 TRBV20-1 16 - once TGCAGTGCTCTACACTTTATCGGGAGTTTGAGCAATGAGCAGTTCTTC CSALHFIGSLSNEQFF
TRBJ2-3 TRBV5-1 18 - few TGCGCCAGCAGCTTGGTTCTGGACGTGACAGGCGACACAGATACGCAGTATTTT CASSLVLDVTGDTDTQYF
TRBJ2-7 TRBV7-3 16 TRBD2 - TGTGCCAGCAGCGCCCGACTAGCGGGGGGGCCTGGTGAGCAGTACTTC CASSARLAGGPGEQYF
TRBJ2-7 TRBV20-1 12 - few TGCAGTGCTTGGACTGGTCCTTACGAGCAGTACTTC CSAWTGPYEQYF
TRBJ2-3 TRBV7-9 17 TRBD2 - TGTGCCGGCAACCCCGCCCTAGCGGGGCCCAGCACAGATACGCAGTATTTT CAGNPALAGPSTDTQYF
TRBJ2-3 TRBV20-1 16 TRBD2 few TGCAGTGCTAGAGTTTCACTAGCGCAGAGCACAGATACGCAGTATTTT CSARVSLAQSTDTQYF
TRBJ2-1 TRBV20-1 11 - few TGCAGTGCTATCCTCGGGGATGAGCAGTTCTTC CSAILGDEQFF
TRBJ2-3 TRBV12-3/TRBV12-4 17 TRBD2 - TGTGCCAGCAGTCACCAGTGGACTAGCTTTGGTCGCGTTACGCAGTATTTT CASSHQWTSFGRVTQYF
TRBJ2-3 TRBV6-1 12 - - TGTGCCAGCAGTGCCTTATGGGGAACGCAGTATTTT CASSALWGTQYF
TRBJ1-4 TRBV6-6 17 - - TGTGCCAGCAGTTACTGGGGAACCGGGACGCAAAATGAAAAACTGTTTTTT CASSYWGTGTQNEKLFF
TRBJ2-1 TRBV10-2 15 TRBD2 - TGCGCCAGCAGAGGACTAGCGGGGGGGCCGGGTGAGCAGTTCTTC CASRGLAGGPGEQFF
TRBJ2-5 TRBV7-4 14 TRBD1 - TGTGCCCCCCCCGGGACAGGGGTTTTCCGGGAGCAGTACTTC CAPPGTGVFREQYF
TRBJ2-2 TRBV10-3 15 - - TGTGCCATCAGTGGAGGGGGTTTGGGAACCGGGGAGCTGTTTTTT CAISGGGLGTGELFF